The rows below give T cell receptor beta chains drawn from one sample of a study of CD8 T cells in Susac syndrome. Using its own MiXCR run on the immunoSEQ multiplex PCR reads, TCRdb lists one record per CDR3 protein. This table has approximately 190,000 distinct CDR3 sequences, 95% appearing once. Sequenced material: CD8+ T cells from PBMCs. The receptors stem from a human donor with Susac syndrome. Both conserved end residues are part of each CDR3. The D gene is left open where the match is weak. Clone size is given for some rows only: seen once, a few or many times, or a class if the clone is expanded.

V: TRBV9; size: NA; J: TRBJ1-2; D: NA; CDR3: CASSGTRVGYTF; DNA: TGTGCCAGCAGCGGAACCAGGGTAGGCTACACCTTC
V: TRBV5-1; size: NA; J: TRBJ2-5; D: TRBD1; CDR3: CASGMTGGYQETQYF; DNA: TGCGCCAGCGGAATGACAGGGGGGTACCAAGAGACCCAGTACTTC
V: TRBV12-3/TRBV12-4; size: NA; J: TRBJ2-1; D: NA; CDR3: CASGRGYNEQFF; DNA: TGTGCCAGCGGGAGGGGGTACAATGAGCAGTTCTTC
V: TRBV4-1; size: NA; J: TRBJ1-2; D: NA; CDR3: CASSQDSLGANYGYTF; DNA: TGCGCCAGCAGCCAAGATTCTTTGGGGGCGAACTATGGCTACACCTTC
V: TRBV11-2; size: NA; J: TRBJ2-1; D: TRBD2; CDR3: CASSSILAGGLEQFF; DNA: TGTGCCAGCAGCTCAATACTAGCGGGGGGGCTTGAGCAGTTCTTC
V: TRBV27; size: NA; J: TRBJ2-1; D: NA; CDR3: CASSLERGSYNEQFF; DNA: TGTGCCAGCAGTTTGGAGAGGGGTTCTTACAATGAGCAGTTCTTC
V: TRBV12-3/TRBV12-4; size: NA; J: TRBJ2-1; D: NA; CDR3: CASSFPLGEQFF; DNA: TGTGCCAGCAGTTTCCCCCTCGGTGAGCAGTTCTTC
V: TRBV3-1; size: NA; J: TRBJ2-5; D: NA; CDR3: CASSRYQFDETQYF; DNA: TGTGCCAGCAGCCGCTACCAGTTTGATGAGACCCAGTACTTC
V: TRBV6-1; size: once; J: TRBJ2-3; D: TRBD1; CDR3: CASRGIWTGATDTQYF; DNA: TGTGCCAGCAGGGGGATTTGGACAGGAGCCACAGATACGCAGTATTTT
V: TRBV19; size: NA; J: TRBJ2-3; D: NA; CDR3: CASSIQSTDTQYF; DNA: TGTGCCAGTAGTATACAGAGCACAGATACGCAGTATTTT
V: TRBV5-1; size: NA; J: TRBJ2-1; D: NA; CDR3: CASSSQALSSYNEQFF; DNA: TGCGCCAGCAGCTCCCAAGCGCTGAGCTCCTACAATGAGCAGTTCTTC
V: TRBV9; size: NA; J: TRBJ2-1; D: NA; CDR3: CASSVGDLNEQFF; DNA: TGTGCCAGCAGCGTAGGGGACTTAAATGAGCAGTTCTTC
V: TRBV28; size: NA; J: TRBJ2-2; D: TRBD2; CDR3: CASSFPSGTDYTGELFF; DNA: TGTGCCAGCAGTTTCCCTAGCGGCACAGACTACACCGGGGAGCTGTTTTTT
V: TRBV30; size: NA; J: TRBJ1-2; D: TRBD1; CDR3: CAWGGPDRDSNYGYTF; DNA: TGTGCCTGGGGGGGGCCTGACAGGGATTCTAACTATGGCTACACCTTC
V: TRBV7-8; size: NA; J: TRBJ2-7; D: NA; CDR3: CASSLEYGGAPYEQYF; DNA: TGTGCCAGCAGCTTAGAGTATGGGGGGGCCCCCTACGAGCAGTACTTC
V: TRBV7-9; size: NA; J: TRBJ1-2; D: NA; CDR3: CASSLASGYTF; DNA: TGTGCCAGCAGCTTAGCGTCCGGCTACACCTTC
V: TRBV7-2; size: NA; J: TRBJ2-7; D: NA; CDR3: CASSRSGPTSEQYF; DNA: TGTGCCAGCAGCCGCTCCGGTCCGACCAGCGAGCAGTACTTC
V: TRBV12-3/TRBV12-4; size: NA; J: TRBJ2-5; D: NA; CDR3: CASSAWDFQETQYF; DNA: TGTGCCAGCAGTGCCTGGGACTTTCAAGAGACCCAGTACTTC
V: TRBV10-3; size: once; J: TRBJ2-3; D: TRBD2; CDR3: CAIKEPGLAFDTQYF; DNA: TGTGCCATCAAGGAGCCGGGACTAGCGTTTGATACGCAGTATTTT
V: TRBV21-1; size: NA; J: TRBJ2-7; D: NA; CDR3: CASSTQGRCEQYF; DNA: TGTGCCAGCAGCACGCAGGGGAGGTGCGAGCAGTACTTC
V: TRBV15; size: NA; J: TRBJ1-2; D: NA; CDR3: CATSSRIVAGPDTNYGYTF; DNA: TGTGCCACCAGCAGTCGAATCGTCGCAGGTCCTGACACTAACTATGGCTACACCTTC
V: TRBV4-2; size: NA; J: TRBJ2-1; D: TRBD2; CDR3: CASSQEVAGGYNEQFF; DNA: TGTGCCAGCAGCCAAGAGGTAGCGGGAGGGTACAATGAGCAGTTCTTC
V: TRBV30; size: NA; J: TRBJ1-1; D: NA; CDR3: CAWSVPWTEAFF; DNA: TGTGCCTGGAGTGTACCCTGGACTGAAGCTTTCTTT
V: TRBV13; size: NA; J: TRBJ2-1; D: TRBD1; CDR3: CATSGQGETSGNEQFF; DNA: TGTGCCACTTCGGGACAGGGGGAGACTAGCGGTAATGAGCAGTTCTTC
V: TRBV12-5; size: NA; J: TRBJ2-1; D: NA; CDR3: CASVQGSLGNEQFF; DNA: TGTGCTAGTGTTCAGGGGAGTTTAGGCAATGAGCAGTTCTTC
V: TRBV4-1; size: NA; J: TRBJ1-5; D: NA; CDR3: CASSQESRANQPQHF; DNA: TGCGCCAGCAGCCAAGAGAGCAGGGCCAATCAGCCCCAGCATTTT
V: TRBV6-5; size: NA; J: TRBJ2-1; D: NA; CDR3: CASRKDWTYNEQFF; DNA: TGTGCCAGCAGAAAGGACTGGACTTACAATGAGCAGTTCTTC
V: TRBV27; size: NA; J: TRBJ2-2; D: NA; CDR3: CASSFQNTGELFF; DNA: TGTGCCAGCAGTTTTCAAAACACCGGGGAGCTGTTTTTT
V: TRBV7-9; size: NA; J: TRBJ2-3; D: TRBD1; CDR3: CASSLEGQGYGTDTQYF; DNA: TGTGCCAGCAGCTTAGAGGGACAGGGATACGGCACAGATACGCAGTATTTT
V: TRBV7-2; size: NA; J: TRBJ1-2; D: NA; CDR3: CASSLATNNYGYTF; DNA: TGTGCCAGCAGCTTAGCAACAAACAACTATGGCTACACCTTC
V: TRBV12-3/TRBV12-4; size: NA; J: TRBJ1-2; D: TRBD1; CDR3: CASSPYRGSYGYTF; DNA: TGTGCCAGCAGTCCGTACAGGGGGAGCTATGGCTACACCTTC
V: TRBV7-8; size: NA; J: TRBJ2-1; D: TRBD2; CDR3: CASSLTGTSGIGPNEQFF; DNA: TGTGCCAGCAGCTTAACCGGGACTAGCGGGATAGGTCCCAATGAGCAGTTCTTC
V: TRBV20-1; size: NA; J: TRBJ2-1; D: NA; CDR3: CSARDRLSGFYNEQFF; DNA: TGCAGTGCTAGAGATCGTCTTAGCGGTTTTTACAATGAGCAGTTCTTC
V: TRBV7-9; size: NA; J: TRBJ1-1; D: NA; CDR3: CASSFQGDLAFF; DNA: TGTGCCAGCAGCTTTCAGGGAGATTTAGCTTTCTTT
V: TRBV23-1; size: NA; J: TRBJ1-1; D: TRBD1; CDR3: CASSLYRDRGHGTEAFF; DNA: TGCGCCAGCAGCCTTTACCGGGACAGGGGGCACGGCACTGAAGCTTTCTTT
V: TRBV27; size: NA; J: TRBJ1-1; D: NA; CDR3: CASSLGRGRFNTEAFF; DNA: TGTGCCAGCAGTTTAGGGCGCGGACGGTTCAACACTGAAGCTTTCTTT
V: TRBV27; size: few; J: TRBJ2-7; D: NA; CDR3: CASSLRGGEQYF; DNA: TGTGCCAGCAGTTTGAGAGGAGGCGAGCAGTACTTC
V: TRBV7-6; size: NA; J: TRBJ2-3; D: NA; CDR3: CASSIGPSIADTQYF; DNA: TGTGCCAGCAGCATCGGCCCCAGTATCGCAGATACGCAGTATTTT
V: TRBV3-1; size: NA; J: TRBJ2-5; D: NA; CDR3: CASSQDEGRQRETQYF; DNA: TGTGCCAGCAGCCAAGATGAGGGGAGGCAGCGAGAGACCCAGTACTTC
V: TRBV9; size: NA; J: TRBJ1-1; D: NA; CDR3: CASSVSGENTEAFF; DNA: TGTGCCAGCAGCGTCTCAGGGGAGAACACTGAAGCTTTCTTT
V: TRBV7-3; size: NA; J: TRBJ2-3; D: NA; CDR3: CASSLGRTPDTQYF; DNA: TGTGCCAGCAGCTTAGGCAGGACCCCAGATACGCAGTATTTT
V: TRBV9; size: NA; J: TRBJ1-4; D: TRBD1; CDR3: CASSRGTGDEKLFF; DNA: TGTGCCAGCAGCCGCGGGACAGGGGATGAAAAACTGTTTTTT
V: TRBV13; size: NA; J: TRBJ2-6; D: TRBD2; CDR3: CASRKLLAGGHGANVLTF; DNA: TGTGCCAGCAGAAAACTACTAGCGGGAGGGCATGGGGCCAACGTCCTGACTTTC
V: TRBV19; size: NA; J: TRBJ1-1; D: NA; CDR3: CASSITENTEAFF; DNA: TGTGCCAGTAGTATTACCGAGAACACTGAAGCTTTCTTT
V: TRBV30; size: NA; J: TRBJ2-6; D: NA; CDR3: CAFPFVGSGANVLTF; DNA: TGTGCCTTCCCGTTCGTAGGCTCTGGGGCCAACGTCCTGACTTTC
V: TRBV7-9; size: NA; J: TRBJ2-5; D: NA; CDR3: CASSPRDGKETQYF; DNA: TGTGCCAGCAGCCCGCGGGACGGGAAAGAGACCCAGTACTTC
V: TRBV20-1; size: NA; J: TRBJ2-3; D: NA; CDR3: CSASTRTSTDTQYF; DNA: TGCAGTGCTAGTACCAGGACAAGCACAGATACGCAGTATTTT
V: TRBV5-6; size: NA; J: TRBJ1-3; D: NA; CDR3: CASSLDQSGNTIYF; DNA: TGTGCCAGCAGCTTGGACCAGAGTGGAAACACCATATATTTT
V: TRBV7-9; size: once; J: TRBJ2-5; D: NA; CDR3: CASSFDQDQETQYF; DNA: TGTGCCAGCAGCTTCGATCAGGACCAAGAGACCCAGTACTTC
V: TRBV27; size: NA; J: TRBJ1-5; D: TRBD1; CDR3: CASRPGQEGNQPQHF; DNA: TGTGCCAGCAGACCCGGACAGGAGGGCAATCAGCCCCAGCATTTT
V: TRBV12-3/TRBV12-4; size: few; J: TRBJ2-7; D: NA; CDR3: CASSPYSAGSYEQYF; DNA: TGTGCCAGCAGCCCTTACAGCGCGGGCTCCTACGAGCAGTACTTC
V: TRBV2; size: NA; J: TRBJ2-7; D: TRBD1; CDR3: CASSDQNTGTGAYEQYF; DNA: TGTGCCAGCAGTGATCAAAATACCGGGACAGGGGCCTACGAGCAGTACTTC